Following are 10 T cell receptor beta chains from one sample sequenced in a study of T cell responses to AZD1222 COVID-19 vaccine. This table comes from immunoSEQ multiplex PCR, and its TCRdb copy is limited to in-frame clones, with some not included. The sample consists of 90,000 to 100,000 clones, roughly nine tenths of them appearing once. This specimen was peripheral blood, taken on day 0 of AZD1222 vaccination. The receptor set was obtained from an adult in good health.

This chain joins TRBV10-2 and TRBJ2-7, with 8 bases aligning to TRBD2. The length of the CDR3 is 12 residues. The germline gives CDR1 WSHSY, CDR2 SAAADI. V trimming: 8 bases; J trimming: 5 bases; junction bases outside the gene matches: 5. The CDR3 is CASLTSGHEQYF. CDR3 coding DNA: TGCGCCAGCCTTACTAGCGGACACGAGCAGTACTTC.

This clone appeared a single time. The chain has TRBV19 and TRBJ1-5; D perhaps matches TRBD1 (5 bases). V lost 3 bases and J 5 bases, leaving 20 bases between the germline ends. This CDR3 has 17 amino acids. Looked up from germline, CDR1 is LNHDA and CDR2 is SQIVND (reference sequence). The CDR3 region is CASSMSGGDRVDQPQHF. The CDR3 DNA reads as TGTGCCAGTAGTATGTCCGGGGGTGATAGGGTTGATCAGCCCCAGCATTTT.

The J gene is TRBJ1-2, the V gene TRBV30; TRBD1 might be the D (6 bases). The CDR3 has 15 residues. The V end was cut by 3 bases, the J end by 0 bases, with 14 bases between. Germline V gene sequence: CDR1 GTSNPN, CDR2 SVGIG (reference sequence). CDR3 sequence: CAWRRGRTANYGYTF. The DNA for the CDR3 is TGTGCCTGGAGACGGGGACGGACAGCTAACTATGGCTACACCTTC.

The DNA for the CDR3 is TGTGCCAGCAGCTTGTTTGGTGGCTACACCTTC. This codes for CASSLFGGYTF. The J gene is TRBJ1-2, the V gene TRBV5-6; no firm D call. Deletions cut 1 base from V and 7 bases from J, with 5 bases between. Germline CDR1 SGHDT, CDR2 YYEEEE. The CDR3 length is 11 residues.

The V and J genes are TRBV5-1 and TRBJ1-5, with a tentative D call TRBD1 (5 bases). The CDR3 runs 15 residues. Germline CDR1 and CDR2: SGHRS and YFSETQ. Trimming stripped 4 bases from V and 3 bases from J, with 14 bases between. The CDR3 region is CASSLSGTDNQPQHF. Written as DNA, the CDR3 is TGCGCCAGCAGCCTTTCCGGGACCGACAATCAGCCCCAGCATTTT.

The chain links TRBV28 to TRBJ2-1; D is unclear. CDR3 length: 15 residues. Trimming cost V 2 bases and J 0 bases, with 8 bases left between them. Germline V gene sequence: CDR1 MDHEN, CDR2 SYDVKM. The CDR3, as DNA: TGTGCCAGCAGTTTAATCACCGCCTCCTACAATGAGCAGTTCTTC. Translated, it gives CASSLITASYNEQFF. Complete variable domain (other parts from reference TRBV28 and TRBJ2-1): DVKVTQSSRYLVKRTGEKVFLECVQDMDHENMFWYRQDPGLGLRLIYFSYDVKMKEKGDIPEGYSVSREKKERFSLILESASTNQTSMYLCASSLITASYNEQFFGPGTRLTVL.

The J gene is TRBJ1-5, the V gene TRBV6-5; D is ambiguous. Per germline, CDR1 MNHEY and CDR2 SVGAGI. V lost 2 bases, J lost 5 bases, and 10 bases lay in between. The length of the CDR3 is 14 residues. The CDR3, as DNA: TGTGCCAGCAGTTACGGGTGGCGAGATCAGCCCCAGCATTTT. Translated: CASSYGWRDQPQHF.

This chain joins TRBV10-3 and TRBJ1-1; tentative D call: TRBD1 (6 bases). V shed 6 bases and J shed 7 bases, with 15 bases lying between them. The CDR3 covers 13 residues. Germline V CDR1 and CDR2: ENHRY, SYGVKD. The DNA of the CDR3 is TGTGCCATCAGGAGACAGGATGAGGGTGAAGCTTTCTTT. It is translated as CAIRRQDEGEAFF.

The gene calls are TRBV12-5 and TRBJ1-5, with a tentative D call TRBD1 (6 bases). Trimming took off 2 bases at V and 0 bases at J, with 26 bases between the two ends. The germline V gene has CDR1 LGHNT and CDR2 FRNRAP. This CDR3 has 21 amino acids. This CDR3 is CASGLREERQVGSYSNQPQHF. The CDR3 nucleotides read TGTGCTAGTGGTTTGCGGGAAGAAAGACAGGTAGGGTCTTATAGCAATCAGCCCCAGCATTTT.

The V and J genes are TRBV2 and TRBJ1-2, with 9 bases that match TRBD1. After removal of 7 bases from V and 7 bases from J, the junction contained 13 bases not matched to a gene. From germline, CDR1 is SNHLY and CDR2 FYNNEI. This CDR3 comprises 15 residues. The CDR3 sequence: CASTGTGNLRGGYTF. CDR3 DNA sequence: TGTGCCAGCACTGGGACAGGGAACCTGCGGGGTGGCTACACCTTC. The full variable domain, completed using reference TRBV2 and TRBJ1-2, is EPEVTQTPSHQVTQMGQEVILRCVPISNHLYFYWYRQILGQKVEFLVSFYNNEISEKSEIFDDQFSVERPDGSNFTLKIRSTKLEDSAMYFCASTGTGNLRGGYTFGSGTRLTVV.